The present T cell receptor (beta chain) was sequenced within a study of T cell responses to AZD1222 COVID-19 vaccine. TCRdb's copy holds only in-frame clones and misses some; the assay was immunoSEQ multiplex PCR. The sample lists about 120,000 clones, about 88% occurring once. CDR1 is LNHDA, CDR2 SQIVND, per germline (reference sequence). J lost 4 bases, V lost 9 bases, and 16 bases had no gene match. The CDR3 is 16 amino acids. Regarding this clone: No antigen is known for it.

Findings and caveats of the study: Females made up more of the donors, who were largely white British, and clonal diversity may have come out too low. Just a handful of AZD1222 recipients tested seropositive at baseline.

The sequence derives from an adult in good health. The source was peripheral blood, collected on day 0 of AZD1222 vaccination. This chain joins TRBV19 and TRBJ1-2; 8 nucleotides align to TRBD1. CDR3 in amino acids: CARNDPKDRATYGYTF. The CDR3, as DNA: TGTGCCAGAAATGACCCAAAGGACAGGGCCACCTATGGCTACACCTTC.